This is a list of T cell receptor beta chains from one sample in a study of T-cell memory formation after mild COVID-19. One entry per CDR3 protein results from TCRdb running MiXCR on the 5' RACE reads. The sample has about 180,000 distinct CDR3 sequences; roughly 18% are singletons. Specimen: PBMCs or a T cell subset sorted from them (not recorded which). The receptors come from a man between 18 and 35 years old who had mild COVID-19 (a few samples of this study predate the infection). Cell type and time point are not known. The CDR3 runs from the conserved cysteine through the conserved F or W. The D gene is left open where the match is weak.

cdr3_aa d_call v_call
CASSLFGTGSNTEAFF TRBD1 TRBV12-3/TRBV12-4
CSARVDREKGYTF TRBD1 TRBV20-1
CASSFRASNTGELFF NA TRBV5-1
CASSLPGVAADTQYF NA TRBV5-6
CAISESTSYNEQFF NA TRBV10-3
CASILGGEGSPLHF NA TRBV12-3/TRBV12-4
CASSLDQGVITDTQYF TRBD1 TRBV5-1
CASSPSGGALQETQYF TRBD2 TRBV5-1
CASSLLAGQGVYTF TRBD1 TRBV7-6
CASSTGGFRSNEKLFF TRBD1 TRBV12-3/TRBV12-4
CASSFSSGADTQYF TRBD2 TRBV7-3
CASSRGTSEETQYF TRBD2 TRBV3-1
CASKISGTPATQYF NA TRBV27
CSARESDRSSYNSPLHF NA TRBV20-1
CASSYSGDRGDTQYF TRBD2 TRBV5-1
CASSQGTGHTGELFF NA TRBV4-3
CASSATGGMYTIYF TRBD1 TRBV6-1
CASSDEGGWDEKLFF NA TRBV11-2
CASSQDTSGQGDEQYF TRBD1 TRBV3-1
CATVSGGAGTGELFF TRBD2 TRBV7-2
CASSRLLTGSQNEQFF NA TRBV5-1
CASSAGTRGETQYF NA TRBV9
CASSPERNSPLHF NA TRBV18
CASRPTARFEQFF NA TRBV27
CASSPLGGGAETQYF TRBD2 TRBV7-7
CATSREEGLATDTQYF TRBD2 TRBV15
CASSFTGDYGYTF NA TRBV5-1
CASSLGLFANTGELFF NA TRBV7-2
CASSQDIRREWNTEAFF NA TRBV4-1
CSARDLGGATTDTQYF NA TRBV20-1
CASSTGTGGGYTF TRBD1 TRBV7-3
CASSLGARALPDTQYF NA TRBV11-3
CASSRLAGFQETQYF TRBD2 TRBV19
CASRGQGAGEQYF TRBD1 TRBV7-2
CASSLDRGTNYGYTF NA TRBV7-2
CASSPPGGITEAFF NA TRBV7-2
CASSQADFGGSTDTQYF NA TRBV3-1
CASSNPDRAGTSSTDTQYF TRBD1 TRBV7-2
CASSKVTHTEAFF NA TRBV21-1
CASSPRRTSGGSPNEQFF TRBD2 TRBV23-1
CASGRQGITNEKLFF TRBD1 TRBV19
CSGGDSYNEQFF NA TRBV20-1
CASSSLTRSDTQYF NA TRBV7-9